The TCR beta chain under discussion was sequenced for a study of blood T cells in healthy people across ages. Extraction of total RNA produced a minimum of 5.5 micrograms from each sample. This clonotype showed up many times. Germline lookup yields CDR1 SQVTM and CDR2 ANQGSEA. Trimming pared 4 bases from V and 8 bases from J, leaving 9 bases between. The CDR3 loop spans 11 amino acids. A J-beta primer mix and a sample-barcoded 5' primer were used in a second PCR of roughly 7 to 12 cycles. Researchers report that a template-switch adaptor with 12 random nucleotides tagged each cDNA molecule. MiXCR, run by TCRdb on the 5' RACE reads, gives a single entry per CDR3 protein. Seen here are about 930,000 distinct CDR3 sequences, almost 30% observed once, and the top ten hold roughly 10%. These sequences were also reported in another study, on T cells of mothers and their children.

Sequenced sample: blood. The origin of this receptor is a woman aged 35 to 49 in good health. The chain recombines TRBV29-1 with TRBJ2-4; D unclear. The CDR3 DNA follows: TGCAGCGTTGGGCCGGCGGACATTCAGTACTTC. Amino acid sequence: CSVGPADIQYF.